This T cell receptor (beta chain) was observed in a study of control samples from healthy donors and cancer patients. Repertoires were generated with immunoSEQ multiplex PCR, while TCRdb's copy carries only in-frame clones and drops some. The table has about 50,000 clones, around nine tenths seen once. The CDR3 length is 14 residues. With 4 bases clipped from V and 10 bases from J, the junction kept 8 bases outside the gene matches. Germline V gene lookup returns CDR1 SGHDT and CDR2 YYEEEE. The sample taken for sequencing was PBMCs. The chain employs TRBV5-6 and TRBJ1-6, with 7 bases fitting TRBD1. The sequence was collected from a man younger than 45 with colorectal cancer. This CDR3 reads CASSLGQGVSPLHF. The CDR3 DNA is TGTGCCAGCAGCCTGGGGCAGGGGGTATCACCCCTCCACTTT.